This entry features one T cell receptor beta chain sequence. Its antigen is still unknown. Second-dose intervals of approximately 4 or approximately 12 weeks were pooled. The data originate from a study of T cell responses to AZD1222 COVID-19 vaccine. Per the germline V gene, CDR1 is MNHNS and CDR2 is SASEGT. This CDR3 is built from 14 residues. V lost 1 base to trimming and J lost 5 bases, with 11 bases between them. Overall study results and limits: Within unmutated variant regions lay the reported targets of nearly half of spike-specific TCRs.

The repertoire was sequenced with immunoSEQ multiplex PCR; TCRdb's copy has only in-frame clones and lacks some. This sample has fewer than 150,000 clones; approximately 89% occur once, and the top ten carry less than 6.5%. The receptor was isolated from an adult who received the AZD1222 COVID-19 vaccine. Specimen: peripheral blood, collected 28 days after the second AZD1222 dose. The chain recombines TRBV6-1 with TRBJ2-5; the D gene is possibly TRBD2 (5 bases). The CDR3 here is CASSEVGESETQYF. The CDR3 nucleotides are TGTGCCAGCAGTGAAGTTGGGGAGTCGGAGACCCAGTACTTC.